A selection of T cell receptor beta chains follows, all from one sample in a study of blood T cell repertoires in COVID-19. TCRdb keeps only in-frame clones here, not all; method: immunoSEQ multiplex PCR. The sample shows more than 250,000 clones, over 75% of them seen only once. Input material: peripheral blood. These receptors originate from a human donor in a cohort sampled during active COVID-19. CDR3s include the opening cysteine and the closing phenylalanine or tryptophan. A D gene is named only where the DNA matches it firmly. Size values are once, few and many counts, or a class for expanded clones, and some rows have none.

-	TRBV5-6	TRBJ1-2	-	TGTGCCAGCAGCTTGGACCGACGGGAAATCAGTGGCTACACCTTC	CASSLDRREISGYTF
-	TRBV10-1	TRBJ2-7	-	TGCGCCAGCAGTGAGTCGAGGGCAGTTTATGAGCAGTACTTC	CASSESRAVYEQYF
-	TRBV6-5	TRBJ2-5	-	TGTGCCAGCAGTACCAGGGTTGGGGAGACCCAGTACTTC	CASSTRVGETQYF
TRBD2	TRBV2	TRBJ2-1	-	TGTGCCAGCAGTGAATGGCTAGCGGGAGGGCCCGGTCAGTTCTTC	CASSEWLAGGPGQFF
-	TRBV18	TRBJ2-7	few	TGTGCCAGCTCACCAGGACGACAGTTACCCTACGAGCAGTACTTC	CASSPGRQLPYEQYF
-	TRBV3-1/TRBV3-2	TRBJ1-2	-	TGTGCCAGCAGCCAAGAGCTACCGGGACATATCACTTATGGCTACACCTTC	CASSQELPGHITYGYTF
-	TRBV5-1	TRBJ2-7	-	TGCGCCAGCAGCTTGGACGGGGTCGGCGAGCAGTACTTC	CASSLDGVGEQYF
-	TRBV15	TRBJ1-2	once	TGTGCCACCAGCCCGAACCACAGGCTGAACTATGGCTACACCTTC	CATSPNHRLNYGYTF
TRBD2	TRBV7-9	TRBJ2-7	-	TGTGCCAGCAGCTCCCATACTAGCGGGAACTATCGGGGTTACGAGCAGTACTTC	CASSSHTSGNYRGYEQYF
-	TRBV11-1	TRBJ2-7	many	TGTGCCAGCAGCTTAGGAGGAGCCGAGCAGTACTTC	CASSLGGAEQYF
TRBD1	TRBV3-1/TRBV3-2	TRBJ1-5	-	TGTGCCAGCAGCCAAGATGCCAGGGGGCGGGTTCAGCCCCAGCATTTT	CASSQDARGRVQPQHF
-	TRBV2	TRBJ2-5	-	TGTGCCAGCAGTCCACAGGGCTTCAGGGAGACCCAGTACTTC	CASSPQGFRETQYF
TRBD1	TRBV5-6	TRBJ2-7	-	TGTGCCAGCAGCTTGGGACAGGGGGCGCGGTACGAGCAGTACTTC	CASSLGQGARYEQYF
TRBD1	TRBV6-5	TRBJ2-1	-	TGTGCCAGCGGATTCAGGGGGCTCGTCCAGTTCTTC	CASGFRGLVQFF
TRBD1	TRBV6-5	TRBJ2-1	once	TGTGCCAGCAGTTCGCCGGGACAGGGTGGATATGAGCAGTTCTTC	CASSSPGQGGYEQFF
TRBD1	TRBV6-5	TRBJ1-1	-	TGTGCCAGCAGTTACGGTGGACAGGGGGGCCCAGCTTTCTTT	CASSYGGQGGPAFF
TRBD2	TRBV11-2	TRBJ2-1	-	TGTGCCAGCAGCCCGCGACTAGCCGATACCTACAATGAGCAGTTCTTC	CASSPRLADTYNEQFF
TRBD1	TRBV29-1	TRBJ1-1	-	TGCAGCGTTCCGGGACAGCCGAACACTGAAGCTTTCTTT	CSVPGQPNTEAFF
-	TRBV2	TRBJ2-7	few	TGTGCCAGCAGTAAAACTGGACAAACCTACGAGCAGTACTTC	CASSKTGQTYEQYF
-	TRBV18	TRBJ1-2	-	TGTGCCAGCTCACCTGACACGCTAAACTATGGCTACACCTTC	CASSPDTLNYGYTF
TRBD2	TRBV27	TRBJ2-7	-	TGTGCCAGCGGCCTAGCGGGATCTTCCTACGAGCAGTACTTC	CASGLAGSSYEQYF
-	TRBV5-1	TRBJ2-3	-	TGCGCCAGCAGCTTGGCAGGGGAAAACACAGATACGCAGTATTTT	CASSLAGENTDTQYF
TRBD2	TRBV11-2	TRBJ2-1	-	TGTGCCAGCGGGGGAGGGGTCGATGAGCAGTTCTTC	CASGGGVDEQFF
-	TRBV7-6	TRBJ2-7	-	TGTGCCAGCAGCCTAAGGAGAATTTCCTACGAGCAGTACTTC	CASSLRRISYEQYF
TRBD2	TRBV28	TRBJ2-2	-	TGTGCCAGCAGTCGACTAGCGGGGAAGACCGGGGAGCTGTTTTTT	CASSRLAGKTGELFF
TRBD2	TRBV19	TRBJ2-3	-	TGTGCCAGTAGTATCACTAGCGGGAGGGGCGATACGCAGTATTTT	CASSITSGRGDTQYF
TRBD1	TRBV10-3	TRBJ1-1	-	TGTGCCATCAGTGATTACGGGACAGGGGAAGCTTTCTTT	CAISDYGTGEAFF
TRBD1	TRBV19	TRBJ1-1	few	TGTGCCAGCCGGAACAGGGGGCTGGGGTACACTGAAGCTTTCTTT	CASRNRGLGYTEAFF
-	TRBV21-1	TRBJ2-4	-	TGTGCCAGCAGCAGCCGGGACAGGGGACTAGCGGTAGCCAAAAACATTCAGTACTTC	CASSSRDRGLAVAKNIQYF
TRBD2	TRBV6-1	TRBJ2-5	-	TGTGCCAGCAGTGAAAAGATGGCTAGCGGGAGGTTACTGGAGACCCAGTACTTC	CASSEKMASGRLLETQYF
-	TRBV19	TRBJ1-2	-	TGTGCCAGTAGACCGGGGTTGAACTATGGCTACACCTTC	CASRPGLNYGYTF
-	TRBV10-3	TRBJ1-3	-	TGTGCCATCAGTGAGTCGAACAGGGCCTCTGGAAACACCATATATTTT	CAISESNRASGNTIYF
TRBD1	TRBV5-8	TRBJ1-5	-	TGTGCCAGCTCCCCCCGGGACAGGGGAAGACAGCCCCAGCATTTT	CASSPRDRGRQPQHF
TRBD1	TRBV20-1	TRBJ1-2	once	TGCAGTGCTACTGACAGGGGGCGCAACTATGGCTACACCTTC	CSATDRGRNYGYTF
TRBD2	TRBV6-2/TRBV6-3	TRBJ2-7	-	TGTGCCAGCAGTTTCCCGGGGAGGGGTTCCTACGAGCAGTACTTC	CASSFPGRGSYEQYF
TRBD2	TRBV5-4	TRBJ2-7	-	TGTGCCAGCAGCGTGACTAGCGGGGGGGCCAACGAGCAGTACTTC	CASSVTSGGANEQYF
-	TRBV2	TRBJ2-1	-	TGTGCCAGCAGTGAGAATAGTGGTGAGCATTTCTTC	CASSENSGEHFF
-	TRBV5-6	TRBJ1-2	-	TGTGCCAGCAGCCCCCCTGGGGGGATGCGATACTATGGCTACACCTTC	CASSPPGGMRYYGYTF
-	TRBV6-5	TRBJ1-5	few	TGTGCCAGCAGTATCGGTAGCAATCAGCCCCAGCATTTT	CASSIGSNQPQHF
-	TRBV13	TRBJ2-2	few	TGTGCCAGCAGCCCGGGGACTGCAGGACGACGCACCGGGGAGCTGTTTTTT	CASSPGTAGRRTGELFF
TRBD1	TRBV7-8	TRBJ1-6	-	TGTGCCAGCAGCTTAATCCGGGACAGTACAAGGTCACCCCTCCACTTT	CASSLIRDSTRSPLHF
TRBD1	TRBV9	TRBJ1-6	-	TGTGCCAGCAGCGTAGTTCCCACTACAGGGGGCTCTTCACCCCTCCACTTT	CASSVVPTTGGSSPLHF
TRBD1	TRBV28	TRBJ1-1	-	TGTGCCAGCAGTTTGACAGGGGACAGGGAAGCTTTCTTT	CASSLTGDREAFF
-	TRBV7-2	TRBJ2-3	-	TGTGCCAGCAGCTTAGGTGGGGGGGCGCCAGATACGCAGTATTTT	CASSLGGGAPDTQYF
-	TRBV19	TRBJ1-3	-	TGTGCCAGTAGTAACAGGGTAGGCGAAAACACCATATATTTT	CASSNRVGENTIYF
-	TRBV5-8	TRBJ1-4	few	TGTGCCAGCAGCTTGGCCCTCTCCAAACTGTTTTTT	CASSLALSKLFF
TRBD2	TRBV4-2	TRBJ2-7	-	TGTGCCAGCAGCCCGGGGGGACCTTACGAGCAGTACTTC	CASSPGGPYEQYF
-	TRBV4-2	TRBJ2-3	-	TGTGCCAGCAGCCAAGACTTCGAGGCTAGCACAGATACGCAGTATTTT	CASSQDFEASTDTQYF
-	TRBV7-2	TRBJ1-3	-	TGTGCCAGCAGCTTAGTAGGGGCTGCTGGCACCATATATTTT	CASSLVGAAGTIYF
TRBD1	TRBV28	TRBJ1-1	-	TGTGCCAGCAGGGGACAGGGATCAGGGAACACTGAAGCTTTCTTT	CASRGQGSGNTEAFF